This is a list of T cell receptor beta chains from one sample in a study of blood T cells in healthy people across ages. TCRdb used MiXCR to reprocess the 5' RACE reads, holding one entry per CDR3 protein. The sample carries 1,100,000 or so distinct CDR3 sequences, more than 35% recorded once. Material for sequencing was blood. These TCRs come from a woman in her sixties in good health. CDR3s include the opening cysteine and the closing phenylalanine or tryptophan. A D gene is named only where the DNA matches it firmly. Size is omitted from some rows. Given values are once, few, many or a class for expanded clones.

clone_size	cdr3_length	d_call	v_call	j_call	cdr3_nt	cdr3_aa
few	16	TRBD2	TRBV7-7	TRBJ2-1	TGTGCCAGCAGCCCAGGGGGACTAGCGGGTGTCAATGAGCAGTTCTTC	CASSPGGLAGVNEQFF
few	13	.	TRBV2	TRBJ2-1	TGTGCCAGCAGTGAACGTGAGCGCAATGAGCAGTTCTTC	CASSERERNEQFF
few	13	.	TRBV10-3	TRBJ2-7	TGTGCCATCTGCGACAGGAGCTCCTACGAGCAGTACTTC	CAICDRSSYEQYF
.	16	TRBD1	TRBV27	TRBJ1-1	TGTGCCAGCAGTTTCGGACAGGGACTATTGAACACTGAAGCTTTCTTT	CASSFGQGLLNTEAFF
once	10	.	TRBV29-1	TRBJ2-3	TGCAGCATTGAGGGGGATACGCAGTATTTT	CSIEGDTQYF
few	15	.	TRBV6-5	TRBJ2-5	TGTGCCAGCAGCCCGGGGACCGAATACCCGGAGACCCAGTACTTC	CASSPGTEYPETQYF
.	14	TRBD1	TRBV5-1	TRBJ2-1	TGCGCCAGCGGGGACAGGGGTCCCTACAATGAGCAGTTCTTC	CASGDRGPYNEQFF
few	13	TRBD2	TRBV20-1	TRBJ2-1	TGCAGTGCACCGGGACTAGCAAGCAATGAGCAGTTCTTC	CSAPGLASNEQFF
few	18	TRBD2	TRBV13	TRBJ2-7	TGTGCCAGCAGCCCGTACGGGCCCGGGACTAGCGTCTCCTACGAGCAGTACTTC	CASSPYGPGTSVSYEQYF
.	17	.	TRBV7-3	TRBJ2-1	TGTGCCAGCAGCTTAATTTCGTCTACTAGCTCCTACAATGAGCAGTTCTTC	CASSLISSTSSYNEQFF
.	12	.	TRBV12-3/TRBV12-4	TRBJ2-1	TGTGCCAGCAGGCACGGGGGCAATGAGCAGTTCTTC	CASRHGGNEQFF
.	13	.	TRBV7-2	TRBJ1-2	TGTGCCAGCACCCCATATGGGGGAGATGGCTACACCTTC	CASTPYGGDGYTF
.	15	.	TRBV6-6	TRBJ2-7	TGTGCCAGCAGCTCACAGGCGTACAGCTCCTACGAGCAGTACTTC	CASSSQAYSSYEQYF
.	16	.	TRBV18	TRBJ2-5	TGTGCCAGCTCACCACGAATCAGGGGCGGATCAGAGACCCAGTACTTC	CASSPRIRGGSETQYF
.	17	TRBD1	TRBV15	TRBJ2-3	TGTGCCACCAGCAGAGGCTCGGGACAGTGGAACACAGATACGCAGTATTTT	CATSRGSGQWNTDTQYF
few	11	.	TRBV29-1	TRBJ2-2	TGCAGCGGGGTCGTATTCGGGGAGCTGTTTTTT	CSGVVFGELFF
.	12	.	TRBV7-9	TRBJ2-5	TGTGCCAGCAGCTTAAGGGACGGCGGGCAGTACTTC	CASSLRDGGQYF
.	14	.	TRBV9	TRBJ1-1	TGTGCCAGCAGCGCCCAGGGTCGGGCCACTGAAGCTTTCTTT	CASSAQGRATEAFF
.	17	TRBD2	TRBV15	TRBJ2-3	TGTGCCACCAGCAGAGGAAAGCGGGAGGGTCACACAGATACGCAGTATTTT	CATSRGKREGHTDTQYF
few	15	TRBD1	TRBV11-2	TRBJ1-2	TGTGCCAGCAGCAAGGGACAGGGGATTAACTATGGCTACACCTTC	CASSKGQGINYGYTF
.	16	.	TRBV6-1	TRBJ2-1	TGTGCCAGCAGTGAAAGACTTACGAGCTCCTACAATGAGCAGTTCTTC	CASSERLTSSYNEQFF
.	16	TRBD2	TRBV2	TRBJ2-7	TGTGCCAGCAGTTTTCGCGGGAGGGCCCCCGAGCGGGAGCAGTACTTC	CASSFRGRAPEREQYF
.	15	TRBD1	TRBV6-5	TRBJ2-5	TGTGCCAGCACTTCGACAGGGGGGCTACAAGAGACCCAGTACTTC	CASTSTGGLQETQYF
many	21	TRBD2	TRBV5-8	TRBJ2-1	TGTGCCAGCAGACAGGGGGCTTTGTGGACTAGCGGGAGGAGCGGATACAATGAGCAGTTCTTC	CASRQGALWTSGRSGYNEQFF
.	15	.	TRBV6-5	TRBJ2-5	TGTGCCAGCCTACCAGACAAGGGGAGAGGCAATGAGCAGTACTTC	CASLPDKGRGNEQYF
.	12	.	TRBV10-3	TRBJ2-1	TGTGCCACACGACTCGCTGGCAATGAGCAGTTCTTC	CATRLAGNEQFF